The entry that follows covers one T cell receptor beta chain sequence. The sample belongs to a study of CD8 T cells in Susac syndrome. TCR beta sequencing was performed on blood CD8+ and CD4+ T cells. TEMRA cells were FACS-enriched, and CD8+ and CD4+ T cells were isolated negatively. The CDR3 is 11 residues long. Germline V lookup: CDR1 SGDLS, CDR2 YYNGEE. V lost 2 bases and J 12 bases, leaving 9 bases between the germline ends. An amount of RNA that ranged from roughly 0.5 to 1 ug was reverse transcribed with random hexamers. It was immunoSEQ multiplex PCR that amplified TCR beta CDR3 across 54 Vbeta and 13 Jbeta. MiXCR, run by TCRdb on the immunoSEQ multiplex PCR reads, gives a single entry per CDR3 protein. This table holds about 300,000 distinct CDR3 sequences, about 85% found once.

The chain recombines TRBV9 with TRBJ2-1; D possibly corresponds to TRBD1 (6 bases). Sequencing was carried out using CD8+ T cells from PBMCs. The receptor comes from a human donor with multiple sclerosis. The CDR3 DNA reads TGTGCCAGCAGCGTGGGGGCAGGGCAGTTCTTC. It is translated as CASSVGAGQFF.